The sequence of this T cell receptor beta chain was determined in a study of T-cell reconstitution after alpha-beta-depleted transplantation in children. Study conclusions and caveats: When one year had passed after transplant, most T-cell counts and diversity came from newly produced T cells.

Unique molecular identifiers were incorporated during preparation of the TCRbeta library. TCRdb analysed the PCR reads with MiXCR anew, one entry per CDR3 protein. The sample records 670,000 or so distinct CDR3 sequences, around 14% being singletons. This clonotype has a handful of counts. Its antigen remains unknown. The clonotype originates from a girl aged 2 to 9 with congenital amegakaryocytic thrombocytopenia, due to receive a stem cell transplant. This material consisted of PBMCs, taken before TCRalphabeta/CD19-depleted stem cell transplant.

The CDR3 DNA follows: TGCAGTGCTGCCGGAGGAGTCATAATGCCCTACAATGAGCAGTTCTTC. Protein sequence: CSAAGGVIMPYNEQFF. The chain joins TRBV20-1 to TRBJ2-1, with a possible D match to TRBD2 (5 bases). The CDR3 sequence is 16 residues long. Germline-derived CDR1 and CDR2 are DFQATT and SNEGSKA (reference sequence). V was trimmed by 5 bases and J by 2 bases, leaving 19 bases between them.